Sequencing of this TCR beta chain was carried out in a study of T-cell memory formation after mild COVID-19. For the study at large: TCR clusters mostly belonged to single donors.

The 5'RACE method, run with constant-segment primers, produced TCR alpha and TCR beta cDNA libraries (carrying sample barcodes and UMIs). In TCRdb, the 5' RACE reads were re-called with MiXCR into one record per CDR3 protein. The profile shows some 150,000 distinct CDR3 sequences, less than 25% of them singletons. This CDR3 is 16 amino acids long. The V segment lost 5 bases and the J segment 5 bases; nucleotides outside the gene matches: 15. Per the germline V gene, CDR1 is LNHNV and CDR2 is YYDKDF (reference sequence). The receptor was isolated from an adult woman who had mild COVID-19 (a few samples of this study predate the infection). Cell type and time point are not known. The rearrangement uses TRBV15 and TRBJ2-7, with TRBD1 identical over 7 bases. Sequenced input: PBMCs or a T cell subset sorted from them (not recorded which). CDR3 amino acids: CATSSTQATGFNEQYF. DNA of the CDR3: TGTGCCACCAGCTCAACGCAAGCGACAGGGTTCAACGAGCAGTACTTC.